A single sample is the source of the 9 T cell receptor beta chains below, sequenced in a study of T cells after yellow fever vaccination. TCRdb analysed the 5' RACE reads with MiXCR anew, one entry per CDR3 protein. Of approximately 250,000 distinct CDR3 sequences in the sample, about 3.5% are singletons; the top ten hold about 19%. Material: PBMCs, obtained 15 days after the yellow fever booster vaccination. The receptors stem from a man aged 18 to 29 who received the YFV17D yellow fever vaccine.

This clonotype has at least ten counts. This chain joins TRBV12-3 or TRBV12-4 and TRBJ1-5, with a possible D match to TRBD1 (6 bases). V was clipped by 5 bases and J by 7 bases, with 12 bases between them. The CDR3 runs to 13 residues. The CDR3: CASSIGDKQPQHF. The CDR3, as DNA: TGTGCCAGCAGTATAGGGGACAAACAGCCCCAGCATTTT.

This clonotype was detected ten times or more. The V gene is TRBV24-1, the J gene TRBJ2-7; TRBD2 matches 9 bases. V was pared by 3 bases and J by 1 base, with 24 bases of the junction left unmatched. This CDR3 has 22 amino acids. Germline CDR1 KGHDR, CDR2 SFDVKD. The CDR3 DNA follows: TGTGCCACCAGTGATGACCAAGGACTACGGAGCAAGGGACTAGCTGGGTCCTACGAGCAGTACGTC. Protein sequence: CATSDDQGLRSKGLAGSYEQYV.

At least ten counts were recorded for this clonotype. J is TRBJ2-2 and V is TRBV12-3 or TRBV12-4, with 9 bases lining up with TRBD1. With V trimmed by 5 bases and J by 5 bases, 21 bases remained unmatched. The CDR3 is 20 residues long. CDR3 residues: CASSPLNPNPGQGVTGELFF. The CDR3, as DNA: TGTGCCAGCAGTCCCTTAAATCCTAATCCGGGACAGGGAGTAACCGGGGAGCTGTTTTTT.

In this sample, this clonotype turned up many times. J is TRBJ2-1 and V is TRBV5-1; no reliable D call. The CDR3 extends over 12 amino acids. Trimming took 2 bases from V and 7 from J, leaving 7 bases between them. Germline CDR1 SGHRS, CDR2 YFSETQ. This CDR3 is CASSFPGNEQFF. The DNA for the CDR3 is TGCGCCAGCAGCTTTCCGGGTAATGAGCAGTTCTTC.

This clonotype was counted at least ten times. CDR3 amino acids: CASSPTDRASSETQYF. As DNA, the CDR3 is TGTGCCAGCAGCCCGACGGACAGGGCAAGTTCGGAGACCCAGTACTTC. The V gene is TRBV5-6, the J gene TRBJ2-5, with 8 bases lining up with TRBD1. The CDR3 consists of 16 residues. V was clipped by 4 bases and J by 5 bases; unmatched bases: 13. Germline CDR1 SGHDT, CDR2 YYEEEE.

The table lists this clonotype with many counts. V and J are TRBV20-1 and TRBJ2-2, with no clear D. Germline V gene data show CDR1 as DFQATT and CDR2 as SNEGSKA (reference sequence). With 7 bases removed from V and 4 bases from J, the gap between germline ends came to 13 bases. CDR3 length equals 13 residues. CDR3 protein: CSGRDGLTGELFF. In DNA form, the CDR3 reads TGCAGTGGCCGAGACGGCCTCACCGGGGAGCTGTTTTTT.

This clonotype was observed many times. This chain connects TRBV6-5 to TRBJ1-3; the D gene is possibly TRBD1 (6 bases). Germline CDR1 MNHEY, CDR2 SVGAGI. The CDR3 extends over 11 amino acids. Deletions cut 9 bases from V and 7 bases from J, with 10 bases between. Written as DNA, the CDR3 is TGTGCCAGTGGGAGGGGGAACACCATATATTTT. Translated: CASGRGNTIYF.

At least ten counts were recorded for this clonotype. The chain carries TRBV24-1 and TRBJ1-4, with D maybe TRBD1 (6 bases). Germline loops: CDR1 KGHDR, CDR2 SFDVKD. The CDR3 length is 14 residues. V was trimmed by 7 bases and J by 8 bases, leaving 16 bases between them. The CDR3 loop reads CATSTGTTGEKLFF. The CDR3 bases are TGTGCCACCAGCACCGGGACAACCGGCGAAAAACTGTTTTTT.

This clonotype was found many times. The CDR3 is CASKQNGTEANYGYTF. CDR3 coding DNA: TGTGCCAGCAAACAAAACGGGACCGAAGCTAACTATGGCTACACCTTC. This chain joins TRBV3-2 and TRBJ1-2; the table's D gene call, TRBD1, was not cross checked with the DNA. TRBV3-2 is a documented pseudogene. The CDR3 spans 16 residues.